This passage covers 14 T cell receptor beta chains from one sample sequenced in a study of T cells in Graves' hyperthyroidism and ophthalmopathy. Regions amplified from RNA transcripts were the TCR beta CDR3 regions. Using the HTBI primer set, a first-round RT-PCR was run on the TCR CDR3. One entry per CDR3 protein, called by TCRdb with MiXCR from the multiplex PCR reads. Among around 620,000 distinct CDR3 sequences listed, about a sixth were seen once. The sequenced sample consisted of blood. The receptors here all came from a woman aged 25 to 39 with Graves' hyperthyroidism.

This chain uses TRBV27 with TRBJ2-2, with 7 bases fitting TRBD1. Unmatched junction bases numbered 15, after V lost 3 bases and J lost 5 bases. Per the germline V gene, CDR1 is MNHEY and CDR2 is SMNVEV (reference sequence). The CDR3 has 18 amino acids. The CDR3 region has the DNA TGTGCCAGCAGTTTTAGGGGGCCGTCCGCGAAACCGACCGGGGAGCTGTTTTTT. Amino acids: CASSFRGPSAKPTGELFF.

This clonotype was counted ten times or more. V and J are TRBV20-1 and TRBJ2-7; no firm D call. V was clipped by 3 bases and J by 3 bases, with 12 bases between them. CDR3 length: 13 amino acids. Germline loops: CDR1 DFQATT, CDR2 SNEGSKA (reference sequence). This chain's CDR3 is CSASGLTFYEQYF. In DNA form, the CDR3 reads TGCAGTGCTAGTGGGCTGACCTTCTACGAGCAGTACTTC.

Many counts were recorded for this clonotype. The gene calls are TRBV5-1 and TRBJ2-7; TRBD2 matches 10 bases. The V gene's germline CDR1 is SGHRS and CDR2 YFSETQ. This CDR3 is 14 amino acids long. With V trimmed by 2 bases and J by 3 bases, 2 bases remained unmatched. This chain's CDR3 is CASSFIAGGYEQYF. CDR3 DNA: TGCGCCAGCAGCTTCATAGCGGGAGGCTACGAGCAGTACTTC.

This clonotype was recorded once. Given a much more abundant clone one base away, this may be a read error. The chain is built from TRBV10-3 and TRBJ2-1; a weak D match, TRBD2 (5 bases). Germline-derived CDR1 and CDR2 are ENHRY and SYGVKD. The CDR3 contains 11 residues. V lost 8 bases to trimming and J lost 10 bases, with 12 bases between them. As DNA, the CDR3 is TGTGCCATCCGGGCTTCGGGAGAGCAGTTCTTC. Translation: CAIRASGEQFF.

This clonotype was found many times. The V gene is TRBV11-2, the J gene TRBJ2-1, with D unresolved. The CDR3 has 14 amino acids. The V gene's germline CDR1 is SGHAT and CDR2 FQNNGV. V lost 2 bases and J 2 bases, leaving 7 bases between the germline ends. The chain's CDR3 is CASSLYTPYNEQFF. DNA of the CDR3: TGTGCCAGCAGCTTATACACCCCCTACAATGAGCAGTTCTTC. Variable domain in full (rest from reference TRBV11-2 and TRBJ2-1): EAGVAQSPRYKIIEKRQSVAFWCNPISGHATLYWYQQILGQGPKLLIQFQNNGVVDDSQLPKDRFSAERLKGVDSTLKIQPAKLEDSAVYLCASSLYTPYNEQFFGPGTRLTVL.

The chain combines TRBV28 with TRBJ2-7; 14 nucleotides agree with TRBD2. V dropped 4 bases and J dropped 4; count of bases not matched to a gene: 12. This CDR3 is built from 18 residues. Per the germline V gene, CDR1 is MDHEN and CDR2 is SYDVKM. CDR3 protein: CASSSLGGLAGAPYEQYF. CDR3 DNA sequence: TGTGCCAGCAGTTCCCTAGGGGGACTAGCGGGAGCGCCGTACGAGCAGTACTTC.

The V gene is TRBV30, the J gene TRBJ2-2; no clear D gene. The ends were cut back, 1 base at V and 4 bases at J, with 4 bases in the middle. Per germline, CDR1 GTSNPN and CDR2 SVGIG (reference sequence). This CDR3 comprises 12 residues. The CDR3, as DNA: TGTGCCTGGAGTGAGTTCACCGGGGAGCTGTTTTTT. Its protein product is CAWSEFTGELFF.

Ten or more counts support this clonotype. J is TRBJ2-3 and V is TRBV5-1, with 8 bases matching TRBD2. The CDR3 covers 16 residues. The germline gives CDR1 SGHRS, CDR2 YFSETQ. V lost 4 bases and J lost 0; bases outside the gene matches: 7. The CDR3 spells CASSVDQRGSTDTQYF. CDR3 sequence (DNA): TGCGCCAGCAGCGTGGACCAGCGGGGGAGCACAGATACGCAGTATTTT.

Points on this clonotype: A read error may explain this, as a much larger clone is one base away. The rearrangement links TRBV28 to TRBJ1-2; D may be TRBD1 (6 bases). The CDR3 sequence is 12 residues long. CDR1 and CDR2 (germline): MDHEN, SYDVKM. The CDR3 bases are TGTGCCAGCAGCCGTACAGGGTATGGCTACATCTTC. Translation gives CASSRTGYGYIF.

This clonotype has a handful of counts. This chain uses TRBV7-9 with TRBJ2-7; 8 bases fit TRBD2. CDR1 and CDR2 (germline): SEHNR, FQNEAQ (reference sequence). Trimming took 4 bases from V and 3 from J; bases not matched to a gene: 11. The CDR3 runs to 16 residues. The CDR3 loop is CASSSTPGTSYYEQYF. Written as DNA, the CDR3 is TGTGCCAGCAGCTCGACCCCCGGGACTAGTTACTACGAGCAGTACTTC.

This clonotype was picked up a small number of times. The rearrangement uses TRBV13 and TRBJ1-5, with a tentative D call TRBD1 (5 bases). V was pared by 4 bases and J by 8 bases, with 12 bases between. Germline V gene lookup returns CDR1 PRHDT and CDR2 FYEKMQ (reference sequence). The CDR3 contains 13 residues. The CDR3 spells CASSSRRGEPQHF. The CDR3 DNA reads TGTGCCAGCAGCTCTAGAAGGGGCGAGCCCCAGCATTTT.

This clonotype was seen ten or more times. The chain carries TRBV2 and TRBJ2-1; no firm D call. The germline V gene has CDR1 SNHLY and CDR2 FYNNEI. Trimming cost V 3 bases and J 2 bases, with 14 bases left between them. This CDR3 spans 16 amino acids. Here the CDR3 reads CASSEKLSFPYNEQFF. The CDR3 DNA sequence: TGTGCCAGCAGTGAGAAGTTATCCTTCCCCTACAATGAGCAGTTCTTC.

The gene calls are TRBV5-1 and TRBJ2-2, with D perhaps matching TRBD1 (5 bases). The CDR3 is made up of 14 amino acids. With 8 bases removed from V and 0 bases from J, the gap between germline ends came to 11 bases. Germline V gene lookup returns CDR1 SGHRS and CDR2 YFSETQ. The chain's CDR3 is CASQQDSNTGELFF. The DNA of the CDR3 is TGCGCCAGTCAACAGGATTCGAACACCGGGGAGCTGTTTTTT.

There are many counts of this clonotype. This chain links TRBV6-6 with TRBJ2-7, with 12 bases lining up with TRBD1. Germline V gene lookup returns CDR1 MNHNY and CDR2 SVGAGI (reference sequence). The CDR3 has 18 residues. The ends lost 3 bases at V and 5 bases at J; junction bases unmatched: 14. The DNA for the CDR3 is TGTGCCAGCAGTTATCGAGCCCCCGGGACAGGGGGCATCAACGAGCAGTACTTC. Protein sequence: CASSYRAPGTGGINEQYF.